Following are 15 T cell receptor beta chains from one sample sequenced in a study of blood T cell repertoires in COVID-19. TCRdb's table, derived via immunoSEQ multiplex PCR, lists solely in-frame clones and lacks some. Of about 260,000 clones listed, 70% to 90% are singletons. The sample was peripheral blood. These receptors all stem from a woman aged 40 to 50 with acute or convalescent COVID-19.

The rearrangement links TRBV10-3 to TRBJ2-7; perhaps TRBD1 as D (5 bases). The CDR3 extends over 15 amino acids. Trimming shortened V by 0 bases and J by 6 bases, and 15 bases separated the two germline ends. Germline V gene sequence: CDR1 ENHRY, CDR2 SYGVKD. CDR3 bases: TGTGCCATCAGTGAGTCAACGCTCATGGGGCCCGAGCAGTACGTC. As protein: CAISESTLMGPEQYV.

This clone was detected only a few times. CDR3 sequence (DNA): TGTGCCAGCAGCTTAGTTGTACAGGGGGGGAACTATGGCTACACCTTC. Protein: CASSLVVQGGNYGYTF. The rearrangement uses TRBV11-2 and TRBJ1-2; 8 positions match TRBD1. The ends lost 1 base at V and 2 bases at J; junction bases unmatched: 6. The CDR3 runs to 16 residues. Germline V lookup: CDR1 SGHAT, CDR2 FQNNGV.

DNA for the CDR3: TGTGCCAGCAGGCCCGCAGGGGGCGACGGCTACACCTTC. Protein sequence: CASRPAGGDGYTF. This sequence joins TRBV11-3 and TRBJ1-2, with TRBD1 identical over 8 bases. The CDR3 extends over 13 amino acids. V shed 6 bases, J shed 8 bases, and the junction held 8 bases outside the gene matches. Germline CDR1 is SGHNT and CDR2 is YENEEA.

V gene TRBV23-1 combines with J gene TRBJ2-1; 7 bases match TRBD1. TRBV23-1 is identified as an open reading frame with a role that is uncertain. The V gene end was trimmed by 4 bases and the J gene end by 7 bases; junction bases not matched to a gene: 4. CDR3 length equals 13 residues. The CDR3 spells CASSLTGQNEQFF. Written as DNA, the CDR3 is TGCGCCAGCAGTCTGACAGGGCAAAATGAGCAGTTCTTC.

The CDR3 loop is CASSEVGPGSYTF. The CDR3 DNA reads TGCGCCAGCAGTGAGGTGGGGCCCGGAAGCTACACCTTC. The chain links TRBV10-2 to TRBJ1-2; TRBD1 is a possible D gene (5 bases). The length of the CDR3 is 13 residues. The germline V gene has CDR1 WSHSY and CDR2 SAAADI. V gave up 2 bases and J gave up 9 bases, with 13 bases separating them.

In DNA, the CDR3 is TGTGCCAGTCTACAGGAATTCTATGGCTACACCTTC. Its translation is CASLQEFYGYTF. This rearrangement joins TRBV12-3 or TRBV12-4 to TRBJ1-2; tentatively, D is TRBD1 (5 bases). Trimming left V 9 bases short and J 4 bases short, with 12 bases between. The CDR3 is 12 amino acids.

V and J are TRBV11-2 and TRBJ2-4; 7 bases agree with TRBD1. The CDR3 extends over 16 amino acids. V shed 5 bases and J 1 base; nucleotides not matched to a gene: 8. CDR1 is SGHAT, CDR2 FQNNGV, per germline. The CDR3 loop is CASSTLTGFAKNIQYF. CDR3 nucleotide sequence: TGTGCCAGCAGCACCCTGACAGGGTTTGCCAAAAACATTCAGTACTTC.

This chain joins TRBV24-1 and TRBJ1-2, with TRBD1 matching over 9 bases. V shed 5 bases and J 8 bases; nucleotides not matched to a gene: 17. Germline-derived CDR1 and CDR2 are KGHDR and SFDVKD. This CDR3 has 17 amino acids. The CDR3 nucleotides are TGTGCCACCAGTGCAAGGGCCGGGGACAGGGATCAATGGGGCTACACCTTC. Its translation is CATSARAGDRDQWGYTF.

This clone occurred a few times. The J gene is TRBJ1-1, the V gene TRBV5-6; the D gene is possibly TRBD1 (5 bases). The germline V and J ends were trimmed by 0 bases and 5 bases, with 11 bases remaining between them. Germline values: CDR1 SGHDT, CDR2 YYEEEE. The CDR3 sequence is 14 residues long. The CDR3 DNA follows: TGTGCCAGCAGCTTGGGTGGGGGGATAACTGAAGCTTTCTTT. It specifies CASSLGGGITEAFF.

The rearrangement links TRBV5-4 to TRBJ1-3, with D perhaps TRBD1 (6 bases). V was trimmed by 7 bases and J by 5 bases, leaving 19 bases between them. The CDR3 is 15 residues long. Germline lookup yields CDR1 SGHNT and CDR2 YYREEE (reference sequence). CDR3 nucleotides: TGTGCCAGCGGGGAAGTCGGACAGCCAAGAAACACCATATATTTT. This codes for CASGEVGQPRNTIYF.

The chain joins TRBV5-1 to TRBJ2-2; tentatively, D is TRBD2 (5 bases). The germline gives CDR1 SGHRS, CDR2 YFSETQ. This CDR3 region has 16 residues. Trimming removed 3 bases from V and 6 bases from J, with 18 bases in between. The DNA of the CDR3 is TGCGCCAGCAGCTCGCCGGTCTTACTAGTTGCCGGGGAGCTGTTTTTT. Translated, it gives CASSSPVLLVAGELFF.

The chain recombines TRBV11-1 with TRBJ1-2, with a weak D call TRBD1 (5 bases). Looked up from germline, CDR1 is SGHAT and CDR2 is FQDESV (reference sequence). V shed 5 bases and J shed 9 bases, with 13 bases lying between them. This CDR3 has 12 residues. Written as DNA, the CDR3 is TGTGCCAGCAGCGATACAGGTGCGAGCTACACCTTC. It translates to CASSDTGASYTF.

This clone has just one count. A read error may account for a junction end that differs from germline. Other DNA sequences in the sample encode the same CDR3. This chain joins TRBV9 and TRBJ1-1; D unclear. Per the germline V gene, CDR1 is SGDLS and CDR2 is YYNGEE. This CDR3 spans 15 amino acids. As DNA, the CDR3 is TGCGCCAGCAGCGACCATCCCAACGGGAACACTGAAGCTTTCTTT. Translating gives CASSDHPNGNTEAFF.

This clone was observed a single time. The chain carries TRBV12-5 and TRBJ1-2; maybe TRBD1 (5 bases). Germline assignment: CDR1 LGHNT and CDR2 FRNRAP. V lost 3 bases, J lost 7 bases, and 6 bases lay in between. The CDR3 loop spans 11 amino acids. The CDR3, as DNA: TGTGCTAGTGGTTTAGACAGTGGCTACACCTTC. This encodes CASGLDSGYTF.

The chain couples TRBV6-2 or TRBV6-3 to TRBJ2-1, with D possibly matching TRBD2 (5 bases). The ends were cut back, 3 bases at V and 6 bases at J, with 12 bases in the middle. The germline gives CDR1 MNHEY, CDR2 SVGEGT. This CDR3 spans 14 amino acids. This CDR3 is CASSYGGFGNEQFF. DNA of the CDR3: TGTGCCAGCAGTTATGGCGGGTTTGGCAATGAGCAGTTCTTC.